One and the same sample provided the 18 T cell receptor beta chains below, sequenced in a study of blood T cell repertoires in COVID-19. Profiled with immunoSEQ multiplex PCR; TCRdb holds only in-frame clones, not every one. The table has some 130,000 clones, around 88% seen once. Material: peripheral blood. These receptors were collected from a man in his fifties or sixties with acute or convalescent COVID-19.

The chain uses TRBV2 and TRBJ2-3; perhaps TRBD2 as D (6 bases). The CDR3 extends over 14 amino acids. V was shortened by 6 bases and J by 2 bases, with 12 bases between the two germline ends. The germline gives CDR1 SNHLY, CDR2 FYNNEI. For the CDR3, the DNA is TGTGCCAGCAGGGCGCGGGGCACCACAGATACGCAGTATTTT. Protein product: CASRARGTTDTQYF. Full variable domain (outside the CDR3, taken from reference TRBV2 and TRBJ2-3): EPEVTQTPSHQVTQMGQEVILRCVPISNHLYFYWYRQILGQKVEFLVSFYNNEISEKSEIFDDQFSVERPDGSNFTLKIRSTKLEDSAMYFCASRARGTTDTQYFGPGTRLTVL.

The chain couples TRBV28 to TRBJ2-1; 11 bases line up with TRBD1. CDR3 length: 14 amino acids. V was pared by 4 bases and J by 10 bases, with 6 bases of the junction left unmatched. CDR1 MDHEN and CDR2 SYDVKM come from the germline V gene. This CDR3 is CASSSPGQGDEQFF. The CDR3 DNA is TGTGCCAGCAGTTCACCGGGACAGGGGGACGAGCAGTTCTTC.

The DNA for the CDR3 is TGTGCCAGCTCACTTGACATAATGAACACTGAAGCTTTCTTT. This encodes CASSLDIMNTEAFF. The chain recombines TRBV18 with TRBJ1-1; D remains ambiguous. The CDR3 length is 14 residues. The germline gives CDR1 KGHSH, CDR2 LQKENI. The germline V and J ends were trimmed by 4 bases and 0 bases, with 9 bases remaining between them.

CDR3 bases: TGCGCCAGCAGCCAAGAGGTTATCCAGCGGGGGGTTGAAGCTTTCTTT. Protein product: CASSQEVIQRGVEAFF. This chain joins TRBV4-1 and TRBJ1-1; D possibly corresponds to TRBD1 (5 bases). Trimming shortened V by 0 bases and J by 7 bases, and 18 bases separated the two germline ends. Germline V gives CDR1 MGHRA, CDR2 YSYEKL. The CDR3 runs to 16 residues.

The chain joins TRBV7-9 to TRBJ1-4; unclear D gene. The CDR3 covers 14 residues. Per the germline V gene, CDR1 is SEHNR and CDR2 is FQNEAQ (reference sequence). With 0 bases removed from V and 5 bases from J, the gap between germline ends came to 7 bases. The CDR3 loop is CASSLAALNEKLFF. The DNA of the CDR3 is TGTGCCAGCAGCTTAGCGGCCTTGAATGAAAAACTGTTTTTT.

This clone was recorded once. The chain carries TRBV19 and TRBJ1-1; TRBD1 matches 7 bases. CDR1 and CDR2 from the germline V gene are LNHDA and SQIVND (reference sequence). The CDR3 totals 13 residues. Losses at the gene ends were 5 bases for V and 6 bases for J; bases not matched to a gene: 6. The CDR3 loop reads CASSQQGLAEAFF. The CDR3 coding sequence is TGTGCCAGTAGTCAACAGGGGTTGGCTGAAGCTTTCTTT.

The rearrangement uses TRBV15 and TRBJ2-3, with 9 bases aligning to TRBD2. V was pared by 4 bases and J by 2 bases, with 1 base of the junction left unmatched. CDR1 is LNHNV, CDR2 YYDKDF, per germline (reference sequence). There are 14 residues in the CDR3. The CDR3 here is CATSTSGITDTQYF. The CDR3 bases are TGTGCCACCAGCACTAGCGGGATCACAGATACGCAGTATTTT.

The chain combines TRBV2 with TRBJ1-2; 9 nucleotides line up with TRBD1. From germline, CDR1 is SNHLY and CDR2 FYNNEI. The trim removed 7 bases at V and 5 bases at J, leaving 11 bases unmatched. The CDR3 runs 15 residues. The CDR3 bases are TGTGCCAGCACGAGAAGTCGGACAGGGGTTTATGGCTACACCTTC. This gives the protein CASTRSRTGVYGYTF.

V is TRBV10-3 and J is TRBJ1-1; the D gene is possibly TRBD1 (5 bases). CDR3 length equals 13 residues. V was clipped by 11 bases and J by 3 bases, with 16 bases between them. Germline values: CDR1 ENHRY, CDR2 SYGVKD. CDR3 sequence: CASRDSGDTEAFF. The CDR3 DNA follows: TGTGCCTCCCGGGACTCCGGGGACACTGAAGCTTTCTTT.

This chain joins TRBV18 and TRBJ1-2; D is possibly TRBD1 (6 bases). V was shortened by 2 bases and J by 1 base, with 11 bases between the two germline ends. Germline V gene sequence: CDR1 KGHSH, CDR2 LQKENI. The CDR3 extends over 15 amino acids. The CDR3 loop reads CASSPGTGNNYGYTF. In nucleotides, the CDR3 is TGTGCCAGCTCACCAGGCACAGGGAATAACTATGGCTACACCTTC. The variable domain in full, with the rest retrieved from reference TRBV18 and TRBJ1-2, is NAGVMQNPRHLVRRRGQEARLRCSPMKGHSHVYWYRQLPEEGLKFMVYLQKENIIDESGMPKERFSAEFPKEGPSILRIQQVVRGDSAAYFCASSPGTGNNYGYTFGSGTRLTVV.

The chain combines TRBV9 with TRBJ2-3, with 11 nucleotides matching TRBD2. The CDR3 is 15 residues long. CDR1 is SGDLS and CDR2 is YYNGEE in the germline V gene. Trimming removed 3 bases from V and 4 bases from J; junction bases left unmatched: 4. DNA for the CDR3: TGTGCCAGCAGCGGGCTGGGACTAGCGGCAGATACGCAGTATTTT. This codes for CASSGLGLAADTQYF.

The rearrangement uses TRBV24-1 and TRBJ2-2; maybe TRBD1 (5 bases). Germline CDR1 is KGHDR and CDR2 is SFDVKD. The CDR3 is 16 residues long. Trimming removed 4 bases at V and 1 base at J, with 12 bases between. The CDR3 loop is CATSEWTPKNTGELFF. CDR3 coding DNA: TGTGCCACCAGTGAGTGGACACCAAAGAACACCGGGGAGCTGTTTTTT.

The CDR3 DNA sequence: TGTGCCAGTAGTCGAGCGGGCTATGGCTACACCTTC. Translated, it gives CASSRAGYGYTF. The chain joins TRBV19 to TRBJ1-2; D is undetermined. CDR1 and CDR2 (germline): LNHDA, SQIVND (reference sequence). The CDR3 is 12 amino acids. Trimming removed 5 bases at V and 4 bases at J, with 8 bases between.

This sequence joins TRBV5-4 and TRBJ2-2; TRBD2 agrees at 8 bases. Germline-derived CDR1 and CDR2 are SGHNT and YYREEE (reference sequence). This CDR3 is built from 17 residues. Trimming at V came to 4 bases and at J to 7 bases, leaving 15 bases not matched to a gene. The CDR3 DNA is TGTGCCAGCAGCCCCGGGACGGCTAGCGGGCGTTACGGGGAGCTGTTTTTT. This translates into CASSPGTASGRYGELFF.

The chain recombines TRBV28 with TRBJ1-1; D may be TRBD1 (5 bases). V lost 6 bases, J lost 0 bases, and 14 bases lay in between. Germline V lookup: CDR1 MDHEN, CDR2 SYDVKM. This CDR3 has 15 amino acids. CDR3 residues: CASSPGGAMNTEAFF. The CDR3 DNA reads TGTGCCAGCAGCCCGGGGGGAGCCATGAACACTGAAGCTTTCTTT.

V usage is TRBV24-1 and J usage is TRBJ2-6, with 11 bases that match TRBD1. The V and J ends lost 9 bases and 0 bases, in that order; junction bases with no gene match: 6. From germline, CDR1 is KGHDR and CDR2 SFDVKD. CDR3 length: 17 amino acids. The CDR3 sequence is CATGQGALNSGANVLTF. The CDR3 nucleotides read TGTGCCACCGGACAGGGGGCCCTAAACTCTGGGGCCAACGTCCTGACTTTC.

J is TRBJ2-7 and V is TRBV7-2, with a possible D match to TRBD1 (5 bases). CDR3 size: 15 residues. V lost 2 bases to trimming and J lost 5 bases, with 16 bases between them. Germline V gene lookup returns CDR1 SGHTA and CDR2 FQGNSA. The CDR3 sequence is CASSLSSQGVHEQYF. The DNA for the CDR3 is TGTGCCAGCAGCTTATCCAGCCAGGGTGTCCACGAGCAGTACTTC.

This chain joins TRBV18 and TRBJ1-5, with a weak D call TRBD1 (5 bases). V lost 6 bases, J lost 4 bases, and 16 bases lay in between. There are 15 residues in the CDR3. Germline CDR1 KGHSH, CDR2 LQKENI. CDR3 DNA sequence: TGTGCCAGCTCGTCTACGGGGGGGAGAAATCAGCCCCAGCATTTT. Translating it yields CASSSTGGRNQPQHF.